This T cell receptor beta chain was captured by sequencing in a study of blood T cells in healthy people across ages. Alongside a J-beta primer mix, a sample-barcoded 5' primer served in a second PCR lasting about 7 to 12 cycles. TCRdb called the 5' RACE reads again in MiXCR, with one record for every CDR3 protein. The sample includes 600,000 to 1,000,000 distinct CDR3 sequences, about 25% of them seen just once. Deletions cut 4 bases from V and 6 bases from J, with 12 bases between. This CDR3 region has 14 residues. The germline V gene has CDR1 MNHEY and CDR2 SVGAGI. This same sample was also part of a study on T cells of mothers and their children.

The origin of this receptor is a boy aged 10-17 years in good health. The chain employs TRBV6-5 and TRBJ1-4; tentative D call: TRBD1 (6 bases). Sequenced input: blood. The CDR3 coding sequence is TGTGCCAGCAGTTCCCAGGGGAGGGATGAAAAACTGTTTTTT. Its protein product is CASSSQGRDEKLFF.